This is a list of T cell receptor beta chains from one sample in a study of cytomegalovirus exposure and HLA in healthy donors. Clones were read by immunoSEQ multiplex PCR, and TCRdb kept only the in-frame ones, dropping some. The sample contains about 150,000 clones, 70% to 90% of which appear only once. Sequences were obtained from PBMCs. The receptor set was obtained from a man aged 18 to 30 in good health and CMV-seropositive. Both conserved end residues are part of each CDR3. Fields, in order: J gene, D gene, V gene, clone size, CDR3 DNA, CDR3 protein. The D gene is left open where the match is weak. Where a row states a size, it is once, few, many or the class of an expanded clone; other rows omit it.

j_gene: TRBJ2-3
d_gene: .
v_gene: TRBV7-2
abundance: .
CDR3nt: TGTGCCAGCAGCCACAGTGCCAATACGCAGTATTTT
CDR3aa: CASSHSANTQYF

j_gene: TRBJ1-4
d_gene: .
v_gene: TRBV29-1
abundance: .
CDR3nt: TGCAGCGGGGTCCCCAGGATAAATGAAAAACTGTTTTTT
CDR3aa: CSGVPRINEKLFF

j_gene: TRBJ2-1
d_gene: .
v_gene: TRBV7-9
abundance: .
CDR3nt: TGTGCCAGCAGCTCCGGCCGCTTAGCGTTCTTC
CDR3aa: CASSSGRLAFF

j_gene: TRBJ1-2
d_gene: .
v_gene: TRBV5-1
abundance: few
CDR3nt: TGCGCCAGCAGCAAGACGGAGACTAACTATGGCTACACCTTC
CDR3aa: CASSKTETNYGYTF

j_gene: TRBJ2-3
d_gene: .
v_gene: TRBV25-1
abundance: .
CDR3nt: TGTGCCAGCAGTGATCCCAACAGACCAGATACGCAGTATTTT
CDR3aa: CASSDPNRPDTQYF

j_gene: TRBJ2-1
d_gene: .
v_gene: TRBV11-2
abundance: once
CDR3nt: TGTGCCAGCAGTTTTCGACTAGGTTCCTACAATGAGCAGTTCTTC
CDR3aa: CASSFRLGSYNEQFF

j_gene: TRBJ1-5
d_gene: TRBD1
v_gene: TRBV19
abundance: .
CDR3nt: TGTGCCAGTAGTATAGGGGCGGGACAGGGGGAGGTTGGCAATCAGCCCCAGCATTTT
CDR3aa: CASSIGAGQGEVGNQPQHF

j_gene: TRBJ2-5
d_gene: .
v_gene: TRBV5-8
abundance: few
CDR3nt: TGTGCCAGCAGCCCAAGGACACAGCCTAGGGAGACCCAGTACTTC
CDR3aa: CASSPRTQPRETQYF

j_gene: TRBJ1-1
d_gene: .
v_gene: TRBV9
abundance: .
CDR3nt: TGTGCCAGCAGCGTAGGTCAGGGCCCGAACACTGAAGCTTTCTTT
CDR3aa: CASSVGQGPNTEAFF

j_gene: TRBJ2-3
d_gene: TRBD2
v_gene: TRBV5-1
abundance: .
CDR3nt: TGCGCCAGCAGCTCAGGACTAGCGGGGCAATCAGCGGATACGCAGTATTTT
CDR3aa: CASSSGLAGQSADTQYF

j_gene: TRBJ2-2
d_gene: TRBD1
v_gene: TRBV5-8
abundance: .
CDR3nt: TGTGCCAGCAGCTTCAGGGGGTACACCGGGGAGCTGTTTTTT
CDR3aa: CASSFRGYTGELFF

j_gene: TRBJ2-5
d_gene: .
v_gene: TRBV6-5
abundance: .
CDR3nt: TGTGCCAGCAGTTTGGGCCAAAGGGAGACCCAGTACTTC
CDR3aa: CASSLGQRETQYF

j_gene: TRBJ2-7
d_gene: .
v_gene: TRBV27
abundance: once
CDR3nt: TGTGCCAGCAGTTTAGGAGAGAACTACGAGCAGTACTTC
CDR3aa: CASSLGENYEQYF

j_gene: TRBJ2-2
d_gene: TRBD2
v_gene: TRBV28
abundance: few
CDR3nt: TGTGCCAGCAGTACCAGACTAGCGGGCCGAGTCGGGGAGCTGTTTTTT
CDR3aa: CASSTRLAGRVGELFF

j_gene: TRBJ2-7
d_gene: TRBD2
v_gene: TRBV6-5
abundance: .
CDR3nt: TGTGCCAGCAGTTACTCGACTAGCGGCTACGAGCAGTACTTC
CDR3aa: CASSYSTSGYEQYF

j_gene: TRBJ1-1
d_gene: TRBD1
v_gene: TRBV27
abundance: .
CDR3nt: TGTGCCAGCAGTTTAACCCCGGGACAGGGGAGGAACACTGAAGCTTTCTTT
CDR3aa: CASSLTPGQGRNTEAFF

j_gene: TRBJ2-3
d_gene: TRBD2
v_gene: TRBV5-1
abundance: .
CDR3nt: TGCGCCAGCAGCTTGCCCCCGGGGGGGACTAGCACAGATACGCAGTATTTT
CDR3aa: CASSLPPGGTSTDTQYF

j_gene: TRBJ2-3
d_gene: .
v_gene: TRBV27
abundance: .
CDR3nt: TGTGCCAGCAGTCTCTCGTCCACAGATACGCAGTATTTT
CDR3aa: CASSLSSTDTQYF

j_gene: TRBJ1-3
d_gene: .
v_gene: TRBV25-1
abundance: .
CDR3nt: TGTGCCAGCAGCCCAGGGATCGGAAACACCATATATTTT
CDR3aa: CASSPGIGNTIYF

j_gene: TRBJ2-7
d_gene: .
v_gene: TRBV13
abundance: .
CDR3nt: TGTGCCAGCAGCCCCGGACGTATGGGAACGGGGGAGCAGTACTTC
CDR3aa: CASSPGRMGTGEQYF

j_gene: TRBJ2-1
d_gene: TRBD2
v_gene: TRBV5-1
abundance: .
CDR3nt: TGCGCCAGCAGCGGACGGGGACTAGCGGGAAACAATGAGCAGTTCTTC
CDR3aa: CASSGRGLAGNNEQFF

j_gene: TRBJ2-1
d_gene: .
v_gene: TRBV9
abundance: .
CDR3nt: TGTGCCAGCAGCCCCTCTTGGAGCTCCAACAATGAGCAGTTCTTC
CDR3aa: CASSPSWSSNNEQFF

j_gene: TRBJ2-7
d_gene: TRBD2
v_gene: TRBV6-5
abundance: .
CDR3nt: TGTGCCAGCGGGTGGCGGGAGGGCTACGAGCAGTACTTC
CDR3aa: CASGWREGYEQYF

j_gene: TRBJ2-7
d_gene: TRBD2
v_gene: TRBV5-4
abundance: .
CDR3nt: TGTGCCAGCAGCTTAGGGACTAGTATAGACGAGCAGTACTTC
CDR3aa: CASSLGTSIDEQYF

j_gene: TRBJ2-7
d_gene: .
v_gene: TRBV27
abundance: .
CDR3nt: TGTGCCAGCAGTGCCTACAGGGCAAGAGACTACGAGCAGTACTTC
CDR3aa: CASSAYRARDYEQYF

j_gene: TRBJ2-2
d_gene: TRBD2
v_gene: TRBV5-1
abundance: few
CDR3nt: TGCGCCAGCAGCTTGGTGCCTAGCGGGAGTAGCACCGGGGAGCTGTTTTTT
CDR3aa: CASSLVPSGSSTGELFF

j_gene: TRBJ2-7
d_gene: TRBD1
v_gene: TRBV5-6
abundance: .
CDR3nt: TGTGCCAGCCCGAACAGGGGTAACGAGCAGTACTTC
CDR3aa: CASPNRGNEQYF

j_gene: TRBJ2-2
d_gene: .
v_gene: TRBV6-4
abundance: .
CDR3nt: TGTGCCAGCAGTGACCGCAGCGACACCGGGGAGCTGTTTTTT
CDR3aa: CASSDRSDTGELFF

j_gene: TRBJ2-1
d_gene: TRBD2
v_gene: TRBV5-8
abundance: .
CDR3nt: TGTGCCAGCAGCTCCGGGACGGGAGGTCGGCACAATGAGCAGTTCTTC
CDR3aa: CASSSGTGGRHNEQFF

j_gene: TRBJ1-1
d_gene: TRBD1
v_gene: TRBV5-1
abundance: .
CDR3nt: TGCGCCAGCAGCTCGATCGACAGGGGGCATAAGAACACTGAAGCTTTCTTT
CDR3aa: CASSSIDRGHKNTEAFF

j_gene: TRBJ2-7
d_gene: .
v_gene: TRBV7-8
abundance: .
CDR3nt: TGTGCCAGCAGCTTAGTGTCCTTGGAGCAGTACTTC
CDR3aa: CASSLVSLEQYF

j_gene: TRBJ2-1
d_gene: .
v_gene: TRBV19
abundance: .
CDR3nt: TGTGCCAGTAGTATAGCGGACTACGACAATGAGCAGTTCTTC
CDR3aa: CASSIADYDNEQFF

j_gene: TRBJ1-4
d_gene: TRBD1
v_gene: TRBV19
abundance: .
CDR3nt: TGTGCCAGTAGGGGACAGGGGCTAACTAATGAAAAACTGTTTTTT
CDR3aa: CASRGQGLTNEKLFF

j_gene: TRBJ1-5
d_gene: .
v_gene: TRBV18
abundance: .
CDR3nt: TGTGCCAGCTCACCTGTCGGGGTTCGGGATCAGCCCCAGCATTTT
CDR3aa: CASSPVGVRDQPQHF

j_gene: TRBJ2-5
d_gene: .
v_gene: TRBV7-2
abundance: .
CDR3nt: TGTGCCAGCAGACTTACCGGGGGGCGGGAGACCCAGTACTTC
CDR3aa: CASRLTGGRETQYF

j_gene: TRBJ2-3
d_gene: .
v_gene: TRBV6-1
abundance: once
CDR3nt: TGTGCCAGCAGTGTGATTAGCGGCTTCACAGATACGCAGTATTTT
CDR3aa: CASSVISGFTDTQYF

j_gene: TRBJ2-1
d_gene: TRBD2
v_gene: TRBV7-9
abundance: .
CDR3nt: TGTGCCAGCAGCTTGACTAGCCGTAATGAGCAGTTCTTC
CDR3aa: CASSLTSRNEQFF

j_gene: TRBJ2-1
d_gene: TRBD2
v_gene: TRBV11-2
abundance: once
CDR3nt: TGTGCCAGCAGCGGGGGACTAGCGGGGGAACAGAGCTCCTACAATGAGCAGTTCTTC
CDR3aa: CASSGGLAGEQSSYNEQFF